This TCR beta chain comes out of a study of shared clonotypes between healthy human individuals. The overall study: Those who served as donors were a couple of women and three men between the ages of 18 and 49.

The study's findings and limits: Naive subsets usually exceeded memory subsets in estimated richness. Read depth was anticipated to influence clonotype sharing among donors.

Clones were read by immunoSEQ multiplex PCR, and TCRdb kept only the in-frame ones, dropping some. This table holds roughly 700,000 clones, 90% found once. CD8 memory merged CD45RO+ with CCR7-negative CD45RA+ TemRA cells. Note on this clone: The antigen is unknown.

The specimen was memory CD8+ T cells from PBMCs. Subset here: CD45RO+ cells pooled with CCR7-negative TemRA cells. This receptor was identified in a man aged 18 to 30 in good health. Some clones in this sample may be carry-over from other donors' samples.

CDR3 protein: CASSEHAGLGPSNYGYTF. The CDR3 coding sequence is TGTGCCAGCAGTGAACACGCGGGGCTAGGGCCATCTAACTATGGCTACACCTTC. The gene calls are TRBV6-1 and TRBJ1-2; possible D gene TRBD1, 5 bases. V was shortened by 2 bases and J by 0 bases, with 19 bases between the two germline ends. Germline V gene sequence: CDR1 MNHNS, CDR2 SASEGT. CDR3 size: 18 residues.